Listed here are 26 T cell receptor beta chains from one sample, sequenced in a study of T cell changes during pregnancy in multiple sclerosis. TCRdb's copy holds only in-frame clones and misses some; the assay was immunoSEQ multiplex PCR. The sample includes about 34,000 clones, roughly 90% of them seen just once. This sample comprised CD8+ T cells from peripheral blood mononuclear cells, obtained in the third trimester of pregnancy. These receptors were taken from a female donor with multiple sclerosis, enrolled in a pregnancy study.

The CDR3 DNA reads as TGTGCCAGCAGCAGCAGGGTCAGTCGGGATTCACCCCTCCACTTT. Translation: CASSSRVSRDSPLHF. V is TRBV7-8 and J is TRBJ1-6; D is perhaps TRBD1 (5 bases). Trimming took off 5 bases at V and 8 bases at J, with 16 bases between the two ends. The germline V gene has CDR1 SGHVS and CDR2 FQNEAQ. This CDR3 is built from 15 residues.

V usage is TRBV30 and J usage is TRBJ2-7; tentatively, D is TRBD2 (6 bases). The CDR3 has 15 amino acids. CDR1 and CDR2 from the germline V gene are GTSNPN and SVGIG (reference sequence). Trimming cost V 2 bases and J 0 bases, with 14 bases left between them. The CDR3 DNA reads TGTGCCTGGAGTCCCGGGACTGGGAGCTCCTACGAGCAGTACTTC. This gives the protein CAWSPGTGSSYEQYF. The variable domain in full, with the rest retrieved from reference TRBV30 and TRBJ2-7, is SQTIHQWPATLVQPVGSPLSLECTVEGTSNPNLYWYRQAAGRGLQLLFYSVGIGQISSEVPQNLSASRPQDRQFILSSKKLLLSDSGFYLCAWSPGTGSSYEQYFGPGTRLTVT.

The chain links TRBV9 to TRBJ1-1, with TRBD1 matching 10 bases. V shed 4 bases, J shed 4 bases, and the junction held 7 bases outside the gene matches. CDR1 is SGDLS and CDR2 is YYNGEE in the germline V gene. This CDR3 contains 15 residues. This chain's CDR3 is CASSLDGTGATEAFF. CDR3 DNA sequence: TGTGCCAGCAGCTTGGACGGGACAGGGGCCACTGAAGCTTTCTTT.

The rearrangement joins TRBV19 to TRBJ1-5, with 8 bases aligning to TRBD1. V was pared by 5 bases and J by 1 base, with 4 bases of the junction left unmatched. This CDR3 is built from 15 residues. CDR1 LNHDA and CDR2 SQIVND come from the germline V gene (reference sequence). The CDR3: CASSVGTGSNQPQHF. In nucleotides, the CDR3 is TGTGCCAGTAGTGTCGGGACAGGCAGCAATCAGCCCCAGCATTTT.

The chain employs TRBV4-2 and TRBJ2-1; TRBD1 matches at 7 bases. This CDR3 contains 17 residues. With 0 bases clipped from V and 3 bases from J, the junction kept 8 bases outside the gene matches. Germline CDR1 reads LGHNA; CDR2 reads YNFKEQ. The CDR3 DNA reads as TGTGCCAGCAGCCAAGAAGACTTCGGGACAGACTACAATGAGCAGTTCTTC. It codes for CASSQEDFGTDYNEQFF.

The rearrangement links TRBV29-1 to TRBJ2-1; tentative D call: TRBD1 (6 bases). The germline V and J ends were trimmed by 0 bases and 0 bases, with 12 bases remaining between them. The CDR3 covers 16 residues. CDR1 and CDR2 (germline): SQVTM, ANQGSEA. CDR3 residues: CSVEDPGVSSYNEQFF. In nucleotides, the CDR3 is TGCAGCGTTGAAGATCCAGGGGTGAGCTCCTACAATGAGCAGTTCTTC.

The chain couples TRBV5-6 to TRBJ2-7, with D possibly matching TRBD2 (5 bases). The CDR3 runs to 13 residues. Germline-derived CDR1 and CDR2 are SGHDT and YYEEEE. V dropped 4 bases and J dropped 5 bases, with 13 bases sitting between them. Here the CDR3 reads CASSPGLQDEQYF. CDR3 DNA sequence: TGTGCCAGCAGCCCCGGACTGCAGGACGAGCAGTACTTC.

The chain is built from TRBV6-5 and TRBJ2-7; tentative D call: TRBD1 (5 bases). Germline V gene data show CDR1 as MNHEY and CDR2 as SVGAGI. Trimming removed 2 bases at V and 4 bases at J, with 12 bases between. The CDR3 has 14 amino acids. The CDR3 loop reads CASSYVQGEYEQYF. In DNA form, the CDR3 reads TGTGCCAGCAGTTACGTGCAGGGCGAGTACGAGCAGTACTTC.

The chain joins TRBV19 to TRBJ1-5, with D perhaps TRBD1 (6 bases). The CDR3 contains 16 residues. Germline V gene sequence: CDR1 LNHDA, CDR2 SQIVND (reference sequence). The V end lost 2 bases, the J end lost 5 bases, and 16 bases lay between the germline ends. The CDR3 loop reads CASSISGEGYYQPQHF. CDR3 in DNA: TGTGCCAGTAGTATATCAGGGGAAGGCTACTATCAGCCCCAGCATTTT.

J is TRBJ1-2 and V is TRBV4-1; 10 nucleotides agree with TRBD1. CDR1 is MGHRA and CDR2 is YSYEKL in the germline V gene. The length of the CDR3 is 15 residues. J lost 4 bases, V lost 0 bases, and 2 bases had no gene match. CDR3 protein: CASSQDRTGGYGYTF. DNA of the CDR3: TGCGCCAGCAGCCAAGACCGGACAGGGGGCTATGGCTACACCTTC.

In its sample, this clone ranks as medium-sized (0.01 to 0.1%). This chain uses TRBV5-5 with TRBJ2-3; 7 nucleotides match TRBD2. CDR3 length: 15 residues. J gave up 2 bases and V 4 bases, and 7 bases lay outside the gene matches. Germline V gene lookup returns CDR1 SGHKS and CDR2 YYEKEE (reference sequence). The CDR3 coding sequence is TGTGCCAGCAGCGATGGGACTACAGACACAGATACGCAGTATTTT. Translating gives CASSDGTTDTDTQYF.

This chain uses TRBV4-3 with TRBJ1-4, with D unclear. CDR3 length equals 15 residues. From germline, CDR1 is LGHNA and CDR2 YSLEER. V shed 4 bases and J shed 4 bases, with 13 bases lying between them. The CDR3, as DNA: TGCGCCAGCAGCCCTAAGGCACAGTATAATGAAAAACTGTTTTTT. Amino acids: CASSPKAQYNEKLFF.

The chain uses TRBV15 and TRBJ1-6; D is possibly TRBD1 (6 bases). Trimming took 6 bases from V and 13 from J, leaving 19 bases between them. The CDR3 has 14 amino acids. Germline CDR1 LNHNV, CDR2 YYDKDF (reference sequence). CDR3 DNA: TGTGCCACCAGAGAGACAGGAGATTTCAATCCCCTCCACTTT. Protein sequence: CATRETGDFNPLHF.

The CDR3 reads CASSQDRGDNEQFF. The DNA of the CDR3 is TGCGCCAGCAGCCAAGACCGGGGGGACAATGAGCAGTTCTTC. The chain is built from TRBV4-3 and TRBJ2-1; 7 nucleotides align to TRBD2. Germline loops: CDR1 LGHNA, CDR2 YSLEER. This CDR3 has 14 residues. Germline trimming cut 0 bases from V and 5 bases from J; bases unmatched to any gene: 1.

The rearrangement uses TRBV18 and TRBJ2-1, with 11 bases matching TRBD1. CDR1 and CDR2 (germline): KGHSH, LQKENI. CDR3 size: 15 residues. V shed 4 bases and J 7 bases; nucleotides not matched to a gene: 6. Here the CDR3 DNA reads TGTGCCAGCTCACGAGGACAGGGGGCAGGGAATGAGCAGTTCTTC. Its translation: CASSRGQGAGNEQFF.

The chain joins TRBV13 to TRBJ1-2; the match to TRBD1 covers 7 bases. The V segment lost 0 bases and the J segment 6 bases; nucleotides outside the gene matches: 4. CDR1 PRHDT and CDR2 FYEKMQ come from the germline V gene (reference sequence). The CDR3 spans 14 residues. CDR3 protein: CASSLGRGGNGYTF. CDR3 nucleotide sequence: TGTGCCAGCAGCTTAGGCAGAGGGGGCAATGGCTACACCTTC.

This clone is a singleton in its sample. The rearrangement joins TRBV2 to TRBJ2-7; D remains ambiguous. Trimming shortened V by 3 bases and J by 1 base, and 16 bases separated the two germline ends. Germline V gene sequence: CDR1 SNHLY, CDR2 FYNNEI. The length of the CDR3 is 16 residues. The CDR3 DNA reads as TGTGCCAGCAGTGATGGGCTACCCCTCGGTTCCTACGAGCAGTACTTC. It yields the protein CASSDGLPLGSYEQYF.

This chain joins TRBV25-1 and TRBJ2-1; D remains unclear. Trimming stripped 0 bases from V and 7 bases from J, with 10 bases between. From germline, CDR1 is MGHDK and CDR2 SYGVNS. This CDR3 has 14 amino acids. DNA for the CDR3: TGTGCCAGCAGTGAATATGACGACTCAAATGAGCAGTTCTTC. This translates into CASSEYDDSNEQFF.

This clone was seen only once. The J gene is TRBJ2-7, the V gene TRBV9; D possibly corresponds to TRBD2 (5 bases). V was clipped by 4 bases and J by 2 bases, with 7 bases between them. The germline CDR1 and CDR2 sequences are SGDLS and YYNGEE. The CDR3 covers 12 residues. As DNA, the CDR3 is TGTGCCAGCAGCCCCGGGGCCTACGAGCAGTACTTC. Amino acid sequence: CASSPGAYEQYF.

The genes are TRBV15 and TRBJ2-5; possibly TRBD2 for D (6 bases). CDR1 and CDR2 from the germline V gene are LNHNV and YYDKDF (reference sequence). Trimming removed 7 bases at V and 0 bases at J, with 18 bases between. The CDR3 is 16 residues long. CDR3 coding DNA: TGTGCCACCACGCCGGGGGAAGCGGCGTACCAAGAGACCCAGTACTTC. This translates into CATTPGEAAYQETQYF.

This chain connects TRBV13 to TRBJ1-6; TRBD1 agrees at 12 bases. CDR1 PRHDT and CDR2 FYEKMQ come from the germline V gene (reference sequence). V lost 6 bases to trimming and J lost 17 bases; unmatched junction nucleotides: 8. This CDR3 comprises 13 residues. The CDR3 DNA reads TGTGCCAGCAGGGGACAGGGGGCCCCCACCGTCCACTTT. Its protein is CASRGQGAPTVHF.

This clone has only a few counts. The rearrangement links TRBV27 to TRBJ1-2; D may be TRBD1 (6 bases). V was cut by 4 bases and J by 4 bases, with 13 bases left in between. The germline gives CDR1 MNHEY, CDR2 SMNVEV (reference sequence). The CDR3 totals 14 residues. CDR3 DNA: TGTGCCAGCAGTTCCCTGGGACAAATCTATGGCTACACCTTC. Amino acid sequence: CASSSLGQIYGYTF.

The V and J genes are TRBV7-2 and TRBJ1-4; 8 bases match TRBD1. The CDR3 loop spans 15 amino acids. Looked up from germline, CDR1 is SGHTA and CDR2 is FQGNSA. V was pared by 3 bases and J by 0 bases, with 0 bases of the junction left unmatched. The CDR3 reads CASSLGQATNEKLFF. DNA of the CDR3: TGTGCCAGCAGCTTGGGACAGGCAACTAATGAAAAACTGTTTTTT.

J is TRBJ1-1 and V is TRBV2; no reliable D call. This CDR3 comprises 14 residues. V shed 4 bases and J shed 1 base, with 10 bases lying between them. Per the germline V gene, CDR1 is SNHLY and CDR2 is FYNNEI. CDR3 in DNA: TGTGCCAGCAGTGCGACAACCAGGAACACTGAAGCTTTCTTT. Protein sequence: CASSATTRNTEAFF.

The chain recombines TRBV4-1 with TRBJ1-5, with 8 bases fitting TRBD1. This CDR3 is 14 amino acids long. Unmatched junction bases numbered 0, after V lost 1 base and J lost 4 bases. CDR1 MGHRA and CDR2 YSYEKL come from the germline V gene. CDR3 DNA sequence: TGCGCCAGCAGCCAAGGACAGGGGAATCAGCCCCAGCATTTT. Encoded protein: CASSQGQGNQPQHF.

This clone was seen more than once but under ten times. The V gene is TRBV9, the J gene TRBJ2-3; 8 bases are shared with TRBD1. With 0 bases clipped from V and 3 bases from J, the junction kept 9 bases outside the gene matches. Germline V gives CDR1 SGDLS, CDR2 YYNGEE. The CDR3 is 17 amino acids. The CDR3 here is CASSVGQGMDLTDTQYF. The CDR3 region has the DNA TGTGCCAGCAGCGTAGGACAGGGGATGGATTTAACAGATACGCAGTATTTT.